Following are 16 T cell receptor beta chains from one sample sequenced in a study of blood T cell repertoires in COVID-19 (dated by TCRdb to 2020 to 2021). Library method: the immunoSEQ multiplex PCR assay. Held by TCRdb, this immuneACCESS table contains in-frame sequences only and omits some clones. Under half of the omission traces to an unresolved V gene where checked; the cause of the rest is unknown. Across this sample there are more than 100,000 clones, with 88% seen only once. Clones ranked in the top ten supply about 2% of the sample. Source material: peripheral blood. These receptors were collected from a man aged 65-85 years with active COVID-19.

The gene calls are TRBV5-1 and TRBJ2-1, with a tentative D call TRBD2 (6 bases). Germline loops: CDR1 SGHRS, CDR2 YFSETQ. The CDR3 extends over 14 amino acids. V gave up 1 base and J gave up 8 bases, with 13 bases separating them. CDR3 residues: CASSLRTTQDEQFF. In DNA, the CDR3 is TGCGCCAGCAGCTTGCGGACTACCCAGGATGAGCAGTTCTTC. Full variable domain (remainder filled in from reference TRBV5-1 and TRBJ2-1): KAGVTQTPRYLIKTRGQQVTLSCSPISGHRSVSWYQQTPGQGLQFLFEYFSETQRNKGNFPGRFSGRQFSNSRSEMNVSTLELGDSALYLCASSLRTTQDEQFFGPGTRLTVL.

The rearrangement uses TRBV6-2 or TRBV6-3 and TRBJ1-5; no clear D gene. The CDR3 extends over 14 amino acids. Germline CDR1 MNHEY, CDR2 SVGEGT. V was clipped by 0 bases and J by 4 bases, with 7 bases between them. The CDR3 DNA follows: TGTGCCAGCAGTTACTCTATGACAAATCAGCCCCAGCATTTT. Protein product: CASSYSMTNQPQHF.

The chain employs TRBV18 and TRBJ2-1; maybe TRBD2 (5 bases). V gave up 0 bases and J gave up 0 bases, with 9 bases separating them. CDR3 length equals 16 residues. CDR1 KGHSH and CDR2 LQKENI come from the germline V gene. CDR3 region: CASSPPLVRSYNEQFF. The CDR3 DNA sequence: TGTGCCAGCTCACCACCACTAGTCCGCTCCTACAATGAGCAGTTCTTC.

The gene calls are TRBV20-1 and TRBJ2-7, with D tentatively TRBD1 (6 bases). V lost 6 bases and J lost 3, with 9 bases in between. The CDR3 consists of 11 residues. Germline V CDR1 and CDR2: DFQATT, SNEGSKA (reference sequence). CDR3 loop: CSAVDSYEQYF. CDR3 coding DNA: TGCAGTGCGGTGGACAGCTACGAGCAGTACTTC.

The genes are TRBV16 and TRBJ2-7; D possibly corresponds to TRBD2 (5 bases). This CDR3 region has 15 residues. The V end lost 0 bases, the J end lost 7 bases, and 16 bases lay between the germline ends. CDR1 and CDR2 (germline): KGHSY, FQNENV. For the CDR3, the DNA is TGTGCCAGCAGCCAATCGAACATGGGAGATATAGAGCAGTACTTC. Residues: CASSQSNMGDIEQYF.

The V call is TRBV28, the J call TRBJ1-5; D uncertain. The ends were cut back, 1 base at V and 9 bases at J, with 7 bases in the middle. Germline CDR1 and CDR2: MDHEN and SYDVKM. The length of the CDR3 is 12 residues. CDR3 region: CASSLFGWPQHF. DNA for the CDR3: TGTGCCAGCAGTTTATTCGGGTGGCCCCAGCATTTT.

This chain links TRBV25-1 with TRBJ2-2; D gene ambiguous. This CDR3 has 11 amino acids. Germline assignment: CDR1 MGHDK and CDR2 SYGVNS. Trimming stripped 4 bases from V and 12 bases from J, with 9 bases between. For the CDR3, the DNA is TGTGCCAGCAGTGCCTACGAGAAGCTGTTTTTT. Amino acid sequence: CASSAYEKLFF.

The chain uses TRBV15 and TRBJ1-3; D uncertain. There are 17 residues in the CDR3. Trimming removed 0 bases at V and 4 bases at J, with 16 bases between. CDR1 LNHNV and CDR2 YYDKDF come from the germline V gene (reference sequence). CDR3 sequence: CATSRDSLAGIGNTIYF. CDR3 DNA sequence: TGTGCCACCAGCAGAGATTCCCTGGCAGGAATCGGAAACACCATATATTTT. The variable domain in full, with the rest retrieved from reference TRBV15 and TRBJ1-3, is DAMVIQNPRYQVTQFGKPVTLSCSQTLNHNVMYWYQQKSSQAPKLLFHYYDKDFNNEADTPDNFQSRRPNTSFCFLDIRSPGLGDTAMYLCATSRDSLAGIGNTIYFGEGSWLTVV.

This chain uses TRBV18 with TRBJ2-1, with 10 nucleotides matching TRBD2. CDR1 is KGHSH, CDR2 LQKENI, per germline. Trimming took 3 bases from V and 5 from J; bases not matched to a gene: 4. This CDR3 spans 15 amino acids. The CDR3 region has the DNA TGTGCCAGCTCACCGACTAGCGGGTACAACAATGAGCAGTTCTTC. This encodes CASSPTSGYNNEQFF.

The chain links TRBV7-2 to TRBJ2-1; 7 bases match TRBD2. The CDR3 totals 11 residues. With 1 base clipped from V and 14 bases from J, the junction kept 2 bases outside the gene matches. Germline V gene data show CDR1 as SGHTA and CDR2 as FQGNSA. CDR3 in amino acids: CASSLEREEFF. DNA for the CDR3: TGTGCCAGCAGCTTAGAACGGGAGGAGTTCTTC.

CDR3 sequence (DNA): TGTGCCAGCAGCCTTACTAGCGGGAGAACCAATGAGCAGTTCTTC. Amino acid sequence: CASSLTSGRTNEQFF. The chain couples TRBV7-2 to TRBJ2-1; 11 bases fit TRBD2. The CDR3 runs 15 residues. With V trimmed by 5 bases and J by 6 bases, 6 bases remained unmatched. Germline-derived CDR1 and CDR2 are SGHTA and FQGNSA.

The table lists this clone with a few counts. The V gene is TRBV28, the J gene TRBJ2-7, with D unresolved. Germline CDR1 is MDHEN and CDR2 is SYDVKM. V was clipped by 3 bases and J by 0 bases, with 15 bases between them. CDR3 length equals 16 residues. CDR3 loop: CASSFKSGFGSYEQYF. The CDR3 coding sequence is TGTGCCAGCAGTTTCAAATCAGGTTTCGGCTCCTACGAGCAGTACTTC.

The chain recombines TRBV12-3 or TRBV12-4 with TRBJ2-7; D might be TRBD1 (5 bases). This CDR3 has 12 residues. Trimming stripped 4 bases from V and 9 bases from J, with 13 bases between. The CDR3 sequence is CASSSPTTGQYF. In DNA form, the CDR3 reads TGTGCCAGCAGTTCCCCGACCACAGGGCAGTACTTC.

CDR3: CASSPQVGAYF. CDR3 coding DNA: TGTGCCAGCAGCCCCCAAGTAGGGGCTTACTTC. The chain joins TRBV7-9 to TRBJ2-7; D is possibly TRBD1 (5 bases). Germline V gene lookup returns CDR1 SEHNR and CDR2 FQNEAQ (reference sequence). V lost 5 bases to trimming and J lost 13 bases, with 15 bases between them. The CDR3 has 11 amino acids.

This chain connects TRBV6-5 to TRBJ2-7; 9 bases map to TRBD1. V was pared by 5 bases and J by 7 bases, with 9 bases of the junction left unmatched. The CDR3 length is 14 residues. Germline loops: CDR1 MNHEY, CDR2 SVGAGI. As DNA, the CDR3 is TGTGCCAGCAGTCCCGGGACAGGGAGAGGGGAGCAGTACTTC. It codes for CASSPGTGRGEQYF.

Points on this clone: Other DNA sequences in this specimen translate into the identical CDR3. This chain uses TRBV18 with TRBJ1-1, with D unresolved. The V gene lost 3 bases and the J gene lost 0 bases, with 5 bases spanning the gap. The V gene's germline CDR1 is KGHSH and CDR2 LQKENI. CDR3 size: 13 residues. The DNA for the CDR3 is TGTGCCAGCTCACCCTCCCTGAACACTGAAGCTTTCTTT. It specifies CASSPSLNTEAFF. The full variable domain, its missing parts supplied by reference TRBV18 and TRBJ1-1, is NAGVMQNPRHLVRRRGQEARLRCSPMKGHSHVYWYRQLPEEGLKFMVYLQKENIIDESGMPKERFSAEFPKEGPSILRIQQVVRGDSAAYFCASSPSLNTEAFFGQGTRLTVV.